The 32 T cell receptor beta chains listed next were all sequenced from one sample in a study of T cell changes during pregnancy in multiple sclerosis. TCRdb keeps only in-frame clones here, not all; method: immunoSEQ multiplex PCR. The sample lists fewer than 130,000 clones, roughly 90% occurring once. This specimen was peripheral blood, taken after pregnancy. The receptors were gathered from a female donor with multiple sclerosis, enrolled in a pregnancy study.

This sequence joins TRBV6-1 and TRBJ1-1; no firm D call. V lost 5 bases to trimming and J lost 7 bases, with 11 bases between them. Germline values: CDR1 MNHNS, CDR2 SASEGT. The CDR3 has 12 amino acids. The CDR3 bases are TGTGCCAGCAGTAAAGGAGGAATTGAAGCTTTCTTT. Protein sequence: CASSKGGIEAFF.

This clone was counted once. The J gene is TRBJ2-6, the V gene TRBV9, with D unclear. The V gene lost 4 bases and the J gene lost 0 bases, with 5 bases spanning the gap. The length of the CDR3 is 14 residues. The germline V gene has CDR1 SGDLS and CDR2 YYNGEE. DNA for the CDR3: TGTGCCAGCAGCCGAGCCTCTGGGGCCAACGTCCTGACTTTC. Its protein product is CASSRASGANVLTF.

The rearrangement uses TRBV7-8 and TRBJ2-4; TRBD1 matches 8 bases. CDR1 and CDR2 (germline): SGHVS, FQNEAQ. The CDR3 covers 18 residues. J gave up 0 bases and V 1 base, and 8 bases lay outside the gene matches. DNA for the CDR3: TGTGCCAGCAGCTTAGGGTCTCGACAGGGGATAGCCAAAAACATTCAGTACTTC. It translates to CASSLGSRQGIAKNIQYF.

The table lists this clone with many counts. The chain uses TRBV7-6 and TRBJ1-1, with a tentative D call TRBD1 (5 bases). The V gene lost 5 bases and the J gene lost 0 bases, with 10 bases spanning the gap. The CDR3 is 14 residues long. CDR1 and CDR2 from the germline V gene are SGHVS and FNYEAQ. The CDR3 spells CASSKGLMNTEAFF. The CDR3 bases are TGTGCCAGCAGCAAGGGACTCATGAACACTGAAGCTTTCTTT.

The chain couples TRBV14 to TRBJ2-1, with 8 bases aligning to TRBD1. Looked up from germline, CDR1 is SGHDN and CDR2 is FVKESK. This CDR3 region has 15 residues. V trimming: 5 bases; J trimming: 5 bases; junction bases outside the gene matches: 8. CDR3 protein: CASSSRTGFNNEQFF. In DNA, the CDR3 is TGTGCCAGCAGCTCTAGGACAGGGTTTAACAATGAGCAGTTCTTC.

V and J are TRBV30 and TRBJ1-5; D is possibly TRBD1 (6 bases). The CDR3 consists of 13 residues. V was shortened by 2 bases and J by 6 bases, with 11 bases between the two germline ends. The V gene's germline CDR1 is GTSNPN and CDR2 SVGIG (reference sequence). CDR3 sequence: CAWSTGTGQPQHF. CDR3 coding DNA: TGTGCCTGGAGTACAGGGACGGGTCAGCCCCAGCATTTT.

V is TRBV7-9 and J is TRBJ1-4, with 8 bases lining up with TRBD1. Germline CDR1 SEHNR, CDR2 FQNEAQ (reference sequence). The trim removed 2 bases at V and 9 bases at J, leaving 20 bases unmatched. The CDR3 contains 19 residues. The CDR3 DNA is TGTGCCAGCAGCTTATGGCCATTCGGACAGGGCCCCGAAGGGAAAAAACTGTTTTTT. Its protein is CASSLWPFGQGPEGKKLFF.

The chain carries TRBV19 and TRBJ1-2; D is possibly TRBD1 (5 bases). V was shortened by 7 bases and J by 4 bases, with 13 bases between the two germline ends. The germline gives CDR1 LNHDA, CDR2 SQIVND (reference sequence). The CDR3 is 13 amino acids. The DNA for the CDR3 is TGTGCCAGTACCTCGACAGTAGGCTATGGCTACACCTTC. Protein sequence: CASTSTVGYGYTF.

The V call is TRBV6-1, the J call TRBJ1-1; D is perhaps TRBD1 (6 bases). The germline V and J ends were trimmed by 4 bases and 0 bases, with 9 bases remaining between them. This CDR3 has 14 amino acids. Looked up from germline, CDR1 is MNHNS and CDR2 is SASEGT. DNA for the CDR3: TGTGCCAGCAGTGTGGACAGATTGAACACTGAAGCTTTCTTT. Translated: CASSVDRLNTEAFF.

This clone was detected once. The V and J genes are TRBV7-3 and TRBJ2-1; D is unclear. Germline V gene data show CDR1 as SGHTA and CDR2 as FQGTGA. The CDR3 loop spans 13 amino acids. Trimming shortened V by 2 bases and J by 3 bases, and 5 bases separated the two germline ends. CDR3 bases: TGTGCCAGCAGCTTACGCGGCTACAATGAGCAGTTCTTC. Translating it yields CASSLRGYNEQFF.

J is TRBJ1-2 and V is TRBV19; possible D gene TRBD1, 5 bases. Germline loops: CDR1 LNHDA, CDR2 SQIVND (reference sequence). Trimming shortened V by 7 bases and J by 4 bases, and 28 bases separated the two germline ends. There are 18 residues in the CDR3. The CDR3 sequence is CASTVLLARRGLGYGYTF. Here the CDR3 DNA reads TGTGCCAGTACCGTCCTCTTGGCTCGGAGGGGTCTTGGCTATGGCTACACCTTC.

This chain links TRBV4-1 with TRBJ1-5; TRBD1 matches 7 bases. The CDR3 has 13 amino acids. The trim removed 2 bases at V and 7 bases at J, leaving 2 bases unmatched. Germline CDR1 reads MGHRA; CDR2 reads YSYEKL. CDR3 in amino acids: CASSQQGGQPQHF. CDR3 bases: TGCGCCAGCAGCCAACAGGGGGGACAGCCCCAGCATTTT.

This sequence joins TRBV5-4 and TRBJ2-3, with 10 bases aligning to TRBD2. The CDR3 is 15 residues long. In germline, CDR1 is SGHNT, CDR2 YYREEE (reference sequence). The trim removed 5 bases at V and 3 bases at J, leaving 6 bases unmatched. The CDR3 DNA sequence: TGTGCCAGCAGATCCGGGACTAGCGTGACAGATACGCAGTATTTT. Translated, it gives CASRSGTSVTDTQYF.

This clone was observed at least ten times. V and J are TRBV19 and TRBJ1-1, with 10 bases fitting TRBD1. Unmatched junction bases numbered 12, after V lost 3 bases and J lost 8 bases. Germline values: CDR1 LNHDA, CDR2 SQIVND (reference sequence). The CDR3 runs 16 residues. The CDR3 spells CASSISLGQGTGEAFF. As DNA, the CDR3 is TGTGCCAGTAGTATTTCTCTGGGACAGGGGACCGGGGAAGCTTTCTTT. Together with reference TRBV19 and TRBJ1-1, the CDR3 gives the full variable domain: DGGITQSPKYLFRKEGQNVTLSCEQNLNHDAMYWYRQDPGQGLRLIYYSQIVNDFQKGDIAEGYSVSREKKESFPLTVTSAQKNPTAFYLCASSISLGQGTGEAFFGQGTRLTVV.

CDR3 nucleotide sequence: TGTGCCAGCAGTAGGACAGGATCGAGCTCCTACGAGCAGTACTTC. Its protein is CASSRTGSSSYEQYF. This chain joins TRBV6-6 and TRBJ2-7; TRBD1 agrees at 7 bases. Trimming removed 5 bases from V and 0 bases from J; junction bases left unmatched: 7. CDR3 length: 15 amino acids. Germline CDR1 reads MNHNY; CDR2 reads SVGAGI (reference sequence).

The J gene is TRBJ2-3, the V gene TRBV19; D ambiguous. The CDR3 is 11 residues long. Germline V gene lookup returns CDR1 LNHDA and CDR2 SQIVND (reference sequence). V lost 4 bases, J lost 3 bases, and 2 bases lay in between. This CDR3 is CASSTTDTQYF. The CDR3 bases are TGTGCCAGTAGTACAACAGATACGCAGTATTTT.

The rearrangement links TRBV2 to TRBJ2-5, with D perhaps matching TRBD1 (7 bases). V was cut by 8 bases and J by 5 bases, with 15 bases left in between. The CDR3 length is 13 residues. The germline V gene encodes CDR1 SNHLY and CDR2 FYNNEI. The chain's CDR3 is CASFRGARETQYF. In DNA form, the CDR3 reads TGTGCCAGCTTCAGGGGGGCCCGTGAGACCCAGTACTTC.

A single count supports this clone. The rearrangement joins TRBV6-1 to TRBJ2-3; D is undetermined. The length of the CDR3 is 13 residues. In germline, CDR1 is MNHNS, CDR2 SASEGT. The V and J ends lost 8 bases and 0 bases respectively, with 9 bases between them. The CDR3 sequence is CASQLASTDTQYF. The CDR3 nucleotides are TGTGCCAGCCAGTTAGCTAGCACAGATACGCAGTATTTT.

The genes are TRBV2 and TRBJ1-5; the D is unclear. The CDR3 contains 13 residues. From germline, CDR1 is SNHLY and CDR2 FYNNEI. Trimming removed 4 bases from V and 3 bases from J, with 7 bases in between. Here the CDR3 DNA reads TGTGCCAGCAGTGTTAACACCAATCAGCCCCAGCATTTT. It encodes CASSVNTNQPQHF.

This clone was found once. The chain combines TRBV5-1 with TRBJ2-7; D may be TRBD2 (7 bases). The length of the CDR3 is 14 residues. The germline gives CDR1 SGHRS, CDR2 YFSETQ. Trimming pared 0 bases from V and 4 bases from J, leaving 11 bases between. The CDR3 DNA follows: TGCGCCAGCAGCTTGGGCGGGGGCCTTTACGAGCAGTACTTC. It is translated as CASSLGGGLYEQYF.

The chain links TRBV11-2 to TRBJ2-5, with 7 bases fitting TRBD1. The CDR3 sequence is 14 residues long. The V and J ends lost 1 base and 3 bases, in that order; junction bases with no gene match: 2. In germline, CDR1 is SGHAT, CDR2 FQNNGV. The CDR3 loop is CASSLAGGKETQYF. The DNA of the CDR3 is TGTGCCAGCAGCTTAGCAGGGGGTAAAGAGACCCAGTACTTC.

This sequence joins TRBV5-1 and TRBJ1-2; 7 bases match TRBD1. CDR3 length: 13 residues. Losses at the gene ends were 5 bases for V and 5 bases for J; bases not matched to a gene: 6. Germline CDR1 reads SGHRS; CDR2 reads YFSETQ. CDR3 nucleotides: TGCGCCAGCAGTTGGACAGGTGGATATGGCTACACCTTC. Its protein product is CASSWTGGYGYTF.

J is TRBJ1-5 and V is TRBV19, with D perhaps matching TRBD1 (5 bases). Between the trimmed V and J ends, which lost 5 bases and 7 bases, there was a span of 15 bases. The germline CDR1 and CDR2 sequences are LNHDA and SQIVND (reference sequence). CDR3 length: 14 amino acids. The CDR3 DNA reads TGTGCCAGTAGTGTACAGGCGGAAGGACAGCCCCAGCATTTT. As protein: CASSVQAEGQPQHF. Together with reference TRBV19 and TRBJ1-5, the CDR3 gives the full variable domain: DGGITQSPKYLFRKEGQNVTLSCEQNLNHDAMYWYRQDPGQGLRLIYYSQIVNDFQKGDIAEGYSVSREKKESFPLTVTSAQKNPTAFYLCASSVQAEGQPQHFGDGTRLSIL.

The chain carries TRBV9 and TRBJ2-7; TRBD2 aligns across 7 bases. CDR3 size: 14 residues. Trimming cost V 0 bases and J 3 bases; bases outside gene matches: 3. Germline V gene sequence: CDR1 SGDLS, CDR2 YYNGEE. The CDR3 DNA follows: TGTGCCAGCAGCGTAGGCGGGACTATCTACGAGCAGTACTTC. This codes for CASSVGGTIYEQYF.

The chain links TRBV14 to TRBJ2-7; 7 bases agree with TRBD1. The trim removed 0 bases at V and 2 bases at J, leaving 4 bases unmatched. Germline V gives CDR1 SGHDN, CDR2 FVKESK. This CDR3 is built from 15 residues. CDR3 residues: CASSQEGRGTYEQYF. CDR3 bases: TGTGCCAGCAGCCAAGAGGGCAGGGGGACCTACGAGCAGTACTTC.

This chain connects TRBV18 to TRBJ1-1; TRBD1 agrees at 7 bases. Unmatched junction bases numbered 16, after V lost 8 bases and J lost 4 bases. The CDR3 is made up of 16 amino acids. The germline V gene has CDR1 KGHSH and CDR2 LQKENI. The CDR3 DNA reads TGTGCCAGCCGCCCCCCCGTCCTCGCAGGGGGCACTGAAGCTTTCTTT. It is translated as CASRPPVLAGGTEAFF.

This chain uses TRBV9 with TRBJ1-2, with TRBD1 matching over 9 bases. The length of the CDR3 is 18 residues. V trimming: 1 base; J trimming: 4 bases; junction bases outside the gene matches: 14. Germline values: CDR1 SGDLS, CDR2 YYNGEE. The CDR3 nucleotides are TGTGCCAGCAGCGTACGTACTACCGGGACAGGGAGAATCTATGGCTACACCTTC. This gives the protein CASSVRTTGTGRIYGYTF.

The rearrangement links TRBV7-8 to TRBJ1-1, with TRBD1 identical over 9 bases. The CDR3 has 19 amino acids. Looked up from germline, CDR1 is SGHVS and CDR2 is FQNEAQ. V lost 3 bases and J lost 0; bases outside the gene matches: 14. The CDR3 DNA follows: TGTGCCAGCAGCTTTCCCGGACAGGGGAAAAAGACCATGAACACTGAAGCTTTCTTT. Encoded protein: CASSFPGQGKKTMNTEAFF.

The chain carries TRBV13 and TRBJ1-2, with D tentatively TRBD1 (6 bases). V lost 4 bases and J 3 bases, leaving 9 bases between the germline ends. The CDR3 runs 13 residues. In germline, CDR1 is PRHDT, CDR2 FYEKMQ (reference sequence). The CDR3 sequence: CASSSTGYYGYTF. The CDR3 bases are TGTGCCAGCAGCTCAACAGGGTACTATGGCTACACCTTC.

This chain joins TRBV27 and TRBJ2-3; 7 nucleotides match TRBD1. Germline V CDR1 and CDR2: MNHEY, SMNVEV (reference sequence). The J segment lost 3 bases and the V segment lost 6 bases, leaving 12 bases of the junction unmatched. CDR3 length: 16 residues. CDR3 in amino acids: CASSPFQGVVTDTQYF. The CDR3 nucleotides read TGTGCCAGCAGCCCTTTCCAGGGGGTTGTAACAGATACGCAGTATTTT.

V and J are TRBV27 and TRBJ2-2; D might be TRBD1 (5 bases). Deletions cut 3 bases from V and 7 bases from J, with 12 bases between. The CDR3 runs to 14 residues. Germline CDR1 MNHEY, CDR2 SMNVEV (reference sequence). The CDR3 nucleotides are TGTGCCAGCAGTTTCCAGGGCTACTACGGGGAGCTGTTTTTT. Its protein is CASSFQGYYGELFF.

This rearrangement joins TRBV9 to TRBJ2-2; 9 bases match TRBD2. The CDR3 length is 16 residues. Trimming at V came to 3 bases and at J to 6 bases, leaving 9 bases not matched to a gene. The germline CDR1 and CDR2 sequences are SGDLS and YYNGEE. Written as DNA, the CDR3 is TGTGCCAGCAGCGCCTCTGGCGGGGGGGCCGCCGGGGAGCTGTTTTTT. As protein: CASSASGGGAAGELFF.